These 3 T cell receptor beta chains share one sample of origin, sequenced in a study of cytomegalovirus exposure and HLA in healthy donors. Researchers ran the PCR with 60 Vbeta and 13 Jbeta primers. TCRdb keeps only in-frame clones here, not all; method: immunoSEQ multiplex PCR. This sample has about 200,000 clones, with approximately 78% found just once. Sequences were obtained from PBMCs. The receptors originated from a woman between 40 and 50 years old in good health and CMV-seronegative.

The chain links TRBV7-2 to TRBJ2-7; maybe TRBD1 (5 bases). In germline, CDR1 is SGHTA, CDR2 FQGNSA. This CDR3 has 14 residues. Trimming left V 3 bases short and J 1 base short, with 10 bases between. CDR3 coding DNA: TGTGCCAGCAGCTTTGACAGTATTTCCTACGAGCAGTACTTC. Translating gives CASSFDSISYEQYF.

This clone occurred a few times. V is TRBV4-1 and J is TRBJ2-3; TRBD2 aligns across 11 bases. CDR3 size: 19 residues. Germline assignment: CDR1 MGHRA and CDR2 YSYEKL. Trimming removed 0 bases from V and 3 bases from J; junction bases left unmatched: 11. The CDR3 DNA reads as TGCGCCAGCAGCCAAGATAGGCTAGCGGGAGGTTTCGAAACAGATACGCAGTATTTT. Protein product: CASSQDRLAGGFETDTQYF.

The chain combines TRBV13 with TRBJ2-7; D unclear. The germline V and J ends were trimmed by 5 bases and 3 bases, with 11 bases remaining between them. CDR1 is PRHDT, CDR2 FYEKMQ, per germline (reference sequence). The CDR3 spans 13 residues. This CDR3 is CASSPRPDYEQYF. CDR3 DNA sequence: TGTGCCAGCAGCCCCAGGCCCGACTACGAGCAGTACTTC.